These 3 T cell receptor beta chains were all obtained from the same sample, sequenced in a study of shared clonotypes between healthy human individuals (dated by TCRdb to 2020 to 2022). The method was the immunoSEQ multiplex PCR assay. The immuneACCESS repertoire file appears here via TCRdb, limited to in-frame rearrangements. These files lack a portion of the clones; in checked studies, under half of the deficit traces to unresolved V genes, and the cause of the others is not known. This sample has about 510,000 clones in its table, and about three quarters of those were observed once. Of the sample, around an eighth falls within the top ten clones. Material for sequencing was PBMCs. These receptors were obtained from a middle-aged woman in good health. Some clones in this sample may be carry-over from other donors' samples.

This sequence joins TRBV28 and TRBJ1-5, with TRBD1 as a possible D gene (5 bases). With 4 bases removed from V and 2 bases from J, the gap between germline ends came to 15 bases. The CDR3 contains 16 residues. Germline CDR1 reads MDHEN; CDR2 reads SYDVKM. Here the CDR3 DNA reads TGTGCCAGCAGTTCCCTCCACGACAGACGCAATCAGCCCCAGCATTTT. Residues: CASSSLHDRRNQPQHF.

The chain links TRBV7-3 to TRBJ2-3, with 8 bases lining up with TRBD2. CDR3 length equals 15 residues. Trimming removed 4 bases from V and 4 bases from J; junction bases left unmatched: 7. CDR1 and CDR2 from the germline V gene are SGHTA and FQGTGA. CDR3 residues: CASSSGRTSPDTQYF. CDR3 in DNA: TGTGCCAGCAGCTCGGGGCGGACTAGCCCAGATACGCAGTATTTT.

The rearrangement links TRBV7-9 to TRBJ2-3; 12 positions agree with TRBD2. There are 18 residues in the CDR3. With V trimmed by 3 bases and J by 1 base, 8 bases remained unmatched. The germline gives CDR1 SEHNR, CDR2 FQNEAQ (reference sequence). In nucleotides, the CDR3 is TGTGCCAGCAGCTTCCTCGGACTAGCGGGGCTAGGCACAGATACGCAGTATTTT. Its translation: CASSFLGLAGLGTDTQYF.